The 8 T cell receptor beta chains reported below all come from one sample, sequenced in a study of T cells in Graves' hyperthyroidism and ophthalmopathy. RNA transcripts yielded amplified TCR beta CDR3 regions. When the TCR CDR3 underwent first-round RT-PCR, the HTBI primer set was used. TCRdb re-analysed the multiplex PCR reads in MiXCR, keeping a single row per CDR3 protein. The sample has 300,000 to 400,000 distinct CDR3 sequences, roughly 20% seen once; the top ten hold less than 65%. Specimen: blood. The receptors derive from a woman between 45 and 65 years old with Graves' hyperthyroidism.

In the case of this clonotype: At one end, the junction sequence differs from germline, possibly due to a read error. The V call is TRBV7-7, the J call TRBJ2-3; 16 bases map to TRBD2. CDR3 length: 17 residues. Germline-derived CDR1 and CDR2 are SSHAT and FNYEAQ (reference sequence). The DNA for the CDR3 is TGTGCTAGCAGCCCGGGGACTAGCGGGAGGGCCTCTGATACGCAGTATTTT. This gives the protein CASSPGTSGRASDTQYF.

This clonotype came up many times. The chain carries TRBV28 and TRBJ2-5; TRBD2 matches at 10 bases. This CDR3 contains 15 residues. V trimming: 3 bases; J trimming: 5 bases; junction bases outside the gene matches: 6. CDR1 and CDR2 from the germline V gene are MDHEN and SYDVKM. CDR3 amino acids: CASSFLAGVDETQYF. Here the CDR3 DNA reads TGTGCCAGCAGTTTCCTAGCGGGGGTAGATGAGACCCAGTACTTC.

This clonotype was counted at least ten times. This chain connects TRBV27 to TRBJ1-5; maybe TRBD1 (5 bases). Germline values: CDR1 MNHEY, CDR2 SMNVEV (reference sequence). The CDR3 has 19 residues. Trimming took 5 bases from V and 0 from J, leaving 23 bases between them. CDR3 DNA: TGTGCCAGCAGTGCGAGGGGACCGTACGATCGTAATAGCAATCAGCCCCAGCATTTT. Protein product: CASSARGPYDRNSNQPQHF.

This clonotype occurred many times. J is TRBJ2-5 and V is TRBV28; 9 nucleotides align to TRBD1. V shed 8 bases, J shed 6 bases, and the junction held 13 bases outside the gene matches. Looked up from germline, CDR1 is MDHEN and CDR2 is SYDVKM. The CDR3 spans 15 residues. The CDR3 nucleotides read TGTGCCAGCTTCACTCCGGGACAGGGTCGAAAGACCCAGTACTTC. This codes for CASFTPGQGRKTQYF. Looking up the rest from reference TRBV28 and TRBJ2-5 gives the full variable domain: DVKVTQSSRYLVKRTGEKVFLECVQDMDHENMFWYRQDPGLGLRLIYFSYDVKMKEKGDIPEGYSVSREKKERFSLILESASTNQTSMYLCASFTPGQGRKTQYFGPGTRLLVL.

This clonotype was counted ten times or more. This chain uses TRBV11-2 with TRBJ2-4; 8 nucleotides agree with TRBD1. Germline loops: CDR1 SGHAT, CDR2 FQNNGV. J was trimmed by 6 bases and V by 5 bases; bases with no gene match: 3. The CDR3 covers 13 residues. In DNA, the CDR3 is TGTGCCAGCAGCCCAGGACAGGGAAACATTCAGTACTTC. Its translation is CASSPGQGNIQYF.

The sample holds a few counts of this clonotype. The rearrangement joins TRBV19 to TRBJ2-3, with 10 nucleotides matching TRBD1. CDR1 LNHDA and CDR2 SQIVND come from the germline V gene (reference sequence). This CDR3 comprises 15 residues. V trimming: 2 bases; J trimming: 5 bases; junction bases outside the gene matches: 4. The CDR3 protein is CASSIWGQGLDTQYF. DNA for the CDR3: TGTGCCAGTAGTATATGGGGACAGGGGTTAGATACGCAGTATTTT.

This clonotype was counted many times. This chain connects TRBV9 to TRBJ1-5, with D hard to call. Germline V gene sequence: CDR1 SGDLS, CDR2 YYNGEE. The CDR3 is 13 residues long. V was cut by 7 bases and J by 4 bases, with 12 bases left in between. The CDR3 DNA reads TGTGCCAGCGGCGGCGGTGAAAATCAGCCCCAGCATTTT. This encodes CASGGGENQPQHF.

The genes are TRBV2 and TRBJ1-5, with D possibly matching TRBD1 (5 bases). Deletions cut 5 bases from V and 5 bases from J, with 13 bases between. The CDR3 runs 14 residues. The V gene's germline CDR1 is SNHLY and CDR2 FYNNEI. The CDR3 spells CASSKTAGDQPQHF. As DNA, the CDR3 is TGTGCCAGCAGTAAGACAGCGGGGGATCAGCCCCAGCATTTT.